A single sample gave rise to the 3 T cell receptor beta chains below, sequenced in a study of cytotoxic CD8 clonotypes in ibrutinib-treated CLL. The data were produced by immunoSEQ multiplex PCR, yet TCRdb's version contains in-frame clones alone and is incomplete. The sample gives over 95,000 clones, 55% to 75% of which show up once; 30% to 45% is in the top ten. Here the sequenced sample was PBMCs, taken after 24 months of ibrutinib treatment. These receptors came from a human donor with chronic lymphocytic leukemia.

The genes are TRBV21-1 and TRBJ1-5. TRBV21-1 is deemed a pseudogene. CDR3 length equals 18 residues. This CDR3 is CASSKVTVGEGGSQPQHF. The CDR3 nucleotides are TGTGCCAGCAGCAAAGTCACCGTGGGTGAGGGGGGCAGTCAGCCCCAGCATTTT.

The J gene is TRBJ2-3, the V gene TRBV5-1; 13 positions match TRBD2. There are 17 residues in the CDR3. The ends lost 3 bases at V and 6 bases at J; junction bases unmatched: 10. Germline assignment: CDR1 SGHRS and CDR2 YFSETQ. The CDR3, as DNA: TGCGCCAGCAGCTCAACAACTAGCGGGGGGGCCACGGATACGCAGTATTTT. Amino acids: CASSSTTSGGATDTQYF.

This chain joins TRBV6-1 and TRBJ2-2; D might be TRBD1 or TRBD2, each matching 5 bases. CDR1 and CDR2 (germline): MNHNS, SASEGT. The CDR3 loop spans 14 amino acids. With 3 bases removed from V and 6 bases from J, the gap between germline ends came to 11 bases. CDR3 DNA: TGTGCCAGCAGTGATCGTTGGGGGTCCGGGGAGCTGTTTTTT. Translating gives CASSDRWGSGELFF.